The 32 T cell receptor beta chains in this list originate from one sample, sequenced in a study of cytotoxic CD8 clonotypes in ibrutinib-treated CLL. TCRdb's table, derived via immunoSEQ multiplex PCR, lists solely in-frame clones and lacks some. The table includes 200,000 to 250,000 clones, 70% detected once. The source was PBMCs, collected after 12 months of ibrutinib treatment. The receptors derive from a human donor with chronic lymphocytic leukemia.

J is TRBJ2-3 and V is TRBV9; a weak D match, TRBD2 (5 bases). This CDR3 has 15 amino acids. Germline CDR1 reads SGDLS; CDR2 reads YYNGEE. The V and J ends lost 3 bases and 2 bases respectively, with 13 bases between them. The CDR3 bases are TGTGCCAGCAGCGCCCTACTAGGAAACACAGATACGCAGTATTTT. Translation: CASSALLGNTDTQYF.

The rearrangement uses TRBV4-3 and TRBJ2-3, with D tentatively TRBD1 (6 bases). CDR3 size: 17 residues. V dropped 1 base and J dropped 1 base, with 15 bases sitting between them. Germline V gene sequence: CDR1 LGHNA, CDR2 YSLEER. CDR3 protein: CASSQGRANRGTDTQYF. The CDR3 coding sequence is TGCGCCAGCAGCCAAGGTCGGGCCAACAGGGGCACAGATACGCAGTATTTT.

The chain uses TRBV25-1 and TRBJ2-1; maybe TRBD1 (5 bases). The CDR3 consists of 13 residues. V lost 3 bases and J 10 bases, leaving 13 bases between the germline ends. Looked up from germline, CDR1 is MGHDK and CDR2 is SYGVNS. CDR3 DNA sequence: TGTGCCAGCAGTGAGCCCGACAGCAGGGAGCAGTTCTTC. As protein: CASSEPDSREQFF.

The chain couples TRBV27 to TRBJ2-7, with no clear D. The V gene's germline CDR1 is MNHEY and CDR2 SMNVEV (reference sequence). The CDR3 is made up of 14 amino acids. The germline V and J ends were trimmed by 9 bases and 0 bases, with 15 bases remaining between them. This chain's CDR3 is CARRFKQDSYEQYF. In DNA, the CDR3 is TGTGCCAGACGCTTTAAGCAGGACTCCTACGAGCAGTACTTC.

This sequence joins TRBV7-2 and TRBJ2-5; TRBD2 aligns across 9 bases. Germline assignment: CDR1 SGHTA and CDR2 FQGNSA. The ends lost 3 bases at V and 1 base at J; junction bases unmatched: 6. The length of the CDR3 is 16 residues. The DNA for the CDR3 is TGTGCCAGCAGCTTGGGAAGCGGGGGGCCCCAAGAGACCCAGTACTTC. It translates to CASSLGSGGPQETQYF.

The J gene is TRBJ2-7, the V gene TRBV5-4; D unresolved. V lost 4 bases to trimming and J lost 1 base, with 15 bases between them. Germline lookup yields CDR1 SGHNT and CDR2 YYREEE (reference sequence). The CDR3 loop spans 15 amino acids. The CDR3 sequence is CASSRWADMSYEQYF. As DNA, the CDR3 is TGTGCCAGCAGCCGGTGGGCGGATATGTCCTACGAGCAGTACTTC.

The V call is TRBV25-1, the J call TRBJ2-7; 10 bases are shared with TRBD1. CDR1 MGHDK and CDR2 SYGVNS come from the germline V gene. This CDR3 has 12 residues. J was trimmed by 13 bases and V by 5 bases; bases with no gene match: 8. The CDR3 loop reads CASSLTGGPSYF. The CDR3 DNA follows: TGTGCCAGCAGTTTGACAGGGGGCCCTTCATACTTC.

This rearrangement joins TRBV7-3 to TRBJ2-5; 7 bases align to TRBD1. Germline CDR1 reads SGHTA; CDR2 reads FQGTGA. V shed 2 bases and J 5 bases; nucleotides not matched to a gene: 5. The CDR3 covers 14 residues. This CDR3 is CASSLVGGMETQYF. Here the CDR3 DNA reads TGTGCCAGCAGCTTAGTAGGGGGCATGGAGACCCAGTACTTC.

Only a few counts were recorded for this clone. This rearrangement joins TRBV4-2 to TRBJ2-5; D uncertain. CDR3 length equals 12 residues. Germline assignment: CDR1 LGHNA and CDR2 YNFKEQ. Between the trimmed V and J ends, which lost 5 bases and 5 bases, there was a span of 9 bases. The CDR3 here is CASSSDWETQYF. CDR3 coding DNA: TGTGCCAGCAGCAGTGACTGGGAGACCCAGTACTTC.

This chain connects TRBV28 to TRBJ2-5; TRBD2 matches at 9 bases. The CDR3 has 16 residues. Trimming at V came to 2 bases and at J to 5 bases, leaving 9 bases not matched to a gene. Germline V CDR1 and CDR2: MDHEN, SYDVKM. For the CDR3, the DNA is TGTGCCAGCAGTTTAGGTCTAGCGGGAACCAGGGAGACCCAGTACTTC. Protein sequence: CASSLGLAGTRETQYF.

The chain joins TRBV7-8 to TRBJ2-7, with 16 bases identical to TRBD2. Looked up from germline, CDR1 is SGHVS and CDR2 is FQNEAQ. CDR3 length: 18 residues. V trimming: 10 bases; J trimming: 0 bases; junction bases outside the gene matches: 12. The CDR3 sequence: CATTSGTSGRATSYEQYF. The DNA for the CDR3 is TGTGCCACGACCTCCGGGACTAGCGGGAGGGCTACCTCCTACGAGCAGTACTTC. Drawing the rest from reference TRBV7-8 and TRBJ2-7, the complete variable domain is GAGVSQSPRYKVAKRGQDVALRCDPISGHVSLFWYQQALGQGPEFLTYFQNEAQLDKSGLPSDRFFAERPEGSVSTLKIQRTQQEDSAVYLCATTSGTSGRATSYEQYFGPGTRLTVT.

The genes are TRBV7-2 and TRBJ2-5, with TRBD1 as a possible D gene (6 bases). The germline V gene encodes CDR1 SGHTA and CDR2 FQGNSA. CDR3 length: 14 amino acids. Trimming stripped 4 bases from V and 3 bases from J, with 12 bases between. CDR3 bases: TGTGCCAGCAGCTCAGGGGCGGAGAAAGAGACCCAGTACTTC. The encoded protein is CASSSGAEKETQYF.

CDR3 protein: CASVGGTGVYGYTF. CDR3 DNA: TGCGCCAGCGTCGGCGGGACAGGGGTCTATGGCTACACCTTC. The rearrangement joins TRBV5-1 to TRBJ1-2; TRBD1 matches 10 bases. Unmatched junction bases numbered 7, after V lost 7 bases and J lost 4 bases. CDR1 SGHRS and CDR2 YFSETQ come from the germline V gene. This CDR3 has 14 amino acids.

The chain links TRBV29-1 to TRBJ2-1; TRBD1 aligns across 7 bases. V lost 7 bases to trimming and J lost 9 bases; unmatched junction nucleotides: 6. The germline V gene encodes CDR1 SQVTM and CDR2 ANQGSEA. The CDR3 is made up of 11 amino acids. The CDR3 here is CSGRQGSEQFF. For the CDR3, the DNA is TGCAGCGGCCGACAGGGCAGTGAGCAGTTCTTC.

The CDR3 protein is CASSLYSGYQETQYF. The CDR3 DNA sequence: TGTGCCAGCAGCTTATACTCCGGGTACCAAGAGACCCAGTACTTC. The chain has TRBV7-2 and TRBJ2-5, with unresolved D. This CDR3 contains 15 residues. Germline-derived CDR1 and CDR2 are SGHTA and FQGNSA. V lost 2 bases and J 0 bases, leaving 10 bases between the germline ends. The complete variable domain, with remaining parts taken from reference TRBV7-2 and TRBJ2-5, reads GAGVSQSPSNKVTEKGKDVELRCDPISGHTALYWYRQSLGQGLEFLIYFQGNSAPDKSGLPSDRFSAERTGGSVSTLTIQRTQQEDSAVYLCASSLYSGYQETQYFGPGTRLLVL.

A remark on this clone: Given the absence of the conserved phenylalanine or tryptophan at the CDR3 end, a read error is likely. Because the CDR3's place on the DNA is in doubt, the DNA is left out and the CDR3 is given as listed by TCRdb. The chain employs TRBV6-5 and TRBJ1-1; TRBD1, the D gene given by the table, was not confirmed from the DNA. Germline CDR1 MNHEY, CDR2 SVGAGI. From its first to its last residue, the CDR3 has 11 amino acids. CDR3 loop: CASSFLDRESM.

The chain is built from TRBV5-1 and TRBJ1-4; no definite D call. Germline values: CDR1 SGHRS, CDR2 YFSETQ. CDR3 length: 14 amino acids. Deletions cut 4 bases from V and 7 bases from J, with 14 bases between. The CDR3 loop is CASSPDVGGEKLFF. The DNA of the CDR3 is TGCGCCAGCAGCCCTGACGTGGGAGGTGAAAAACTGTTTTTT. The variable domain in full, completed from reference TRBV5-1 and TRBJ1-4, reads KAGVTQTPRYLIKTRGQQVTLSCSPISGHRSVSWYQQTPGQGLQFLFEYFSETQRNKGNFPGRFSGRQFSNSRSEMNVSTLELGDSALYLCASSPDVGGEKLFFGSGTQLSVL.

The rearrangement links TRBV5-1 to TRBJ2-7; D is unresolved. The CDR3 is 14 residues long. Germline V gene lookup returns CDR1 SGHRS and CDR2 YFSETQ. Between the trimmed V and J ends, which lost 0 bases and 5 bases, there was a span of 12 bases. The CDR3 bases are TGCGCCAGCAGCTTGGAGGTCCTAAGGGACGAGCAGTACTTC. Its protein product is CASSLEVLRDEQYF.

This chain uses TRBV30 with TRBJ2-7; unclear D gene. V shed 0 bases and J shed 5 bases, with 8 bases lying between them. There are 12 residues in the CDR3. CDR1 is GTSNPN and CDR2 is SVGIG in the germline V gene (reference sequence). The CDR3 loop reads CAWSVGQNEQYF. The CDR3, as DNA: TGTGCCTGGAGTGTTGGGCAAAACGAGCAGTACTTC.

The chain has TRBV30 and TRBJ1-2; D is unclear. CDR3 size: 12 residues. Trimming shortened V by 3 bases and J by 6 bases, and 11 bases separated the two germline ends. Per the germline V gene, CDR1 is GTSNPN and CDR2 is SVGIG (reference sequence). CDR3 in amino acids: CAWSLGGNGYTF. Written as DNA, the CDR3 is TGTGCCTGGAGCCTTGGCGGGAATGGCTACACCTTC.

The rearrangement uses TRBV18 and TRBJ2-1; TRBD2 aligns across 12 bases. The trim removed 2 bases at V and 7 bases at J, leaving 9 bases unmatched. The CDR3 spans 17 residues. Germline CDR1 KGHSH, CDR2 LQKENI. The CDR3 here is CASSPDLTSGRSNEQFF. CDR3 DNA sequence: TGTGCCAGCTCACCAGACCTGACTAGCGGGAGAAGTAATGAGCAGTTCTTC.

This clone turned up a few times. The gene calls are TRBV4-3 and TRBJ2-2, with unresolved D. This CDR3 has 17 amino acids. V gave up 0 bases and J gave up 1 base, with 12 bases separating them. Germline CDR1 LGHNA, CDR2 YSLEER. CDR3: CASSQDLGSQNTGELFF. The CDR3 region has the DNA TGCGCCAGCAGCCAAGATCTGGGCAGCCAGAACACCGGGGAGCTGTTTTTT.

This clone was counted once. This chain connects TRBV4-1 to TRBJ2-1; 12 positions agree with TRBD2. This CDR3 contains 18 residues. Germline V gene data show CDR1 as MGHRA and CDR2 as YSYEKL. The V segment lost 0 bases and the J segment 8 bases; nucleotides outside the gene matches: 11. DNA for the CDR3: TGCGCCAGCAGCCAAGATACCCGCCTAGCGGGGGGGCGGGATGAGCAGTTCTTC. Amino acids: CASSQDTRLAGGRDEQFF.

This clone has just a few counts. The chain recombines TRBV7-9 with TRBJ1-3; no firm D call. The V end was cut by 7 bases, the J end by 4 bases, with 8 bases between. CDR3 length equals 12 residues. Germline V gene data show CDR1 as SEHNR and CDR2 as FQNEAQ (reference sequence). CDR3 amino acids: CASKDIGNTIYF. CDR3 in DNA: TGTGCCAGCAAGGATATCGGAAACACCATATATTTT.

The gene calls are TRBV2 and TRBJ1-2; D might be TRBD1 (6 bases). The CDR3 is 12 residues long. The germline gives CDR1 SNHLY, CDR2 FYNNEI. V was cut by 7 bases and J by 4 bases, with 10 bases left in between. The CDR3 protein is CASNRDIYGYTF. CDR3 in DNA: TGTGCCAGCAATAGGGACATCTATGGCTACACCTTC.

This clone was seen more than once but under ten times. The genes are TRBV7-3 and TRBJ2-1; 9 bases line up with TRBD2. Per germline, CDR1 SGHTA and CDR2 FQGTGA. Trimming cost V 7 bases and J 7 bases; bases outside gene matches: 11. This CDR3 is 15 amino acids long. The CDR3 loop is CASTSGTSHVNEQFF. In nucleotides, the CDR3 is TGTGCCAGCACGTCCGGGACTAGCCATGTGAATGAGCAGTTCTTC.

The rearrangement links TRBV7-3 to TRBJ1-5; D is possibly TRBD1 (6 bases). Germline values: CDR1 SGHTA, CDR2 FQGTGA. This CDR3 is built from 15 residues. With 6 bases removed from V and 3 bases from J, the gap between germline ends came to 15 bases. The CDR3 nucleotides are TGTGCCAGCAGTGAAGGGGGACGGTTCAATCAGCCCCAGCATTTT. Its protein product is CASSEGGRFNQPQHF.

This clone was observed a few times. The rearrangement uses TRBV27 and TRBJ1-2; maybe TRBD1 (6 bases). Germline V lookup: CDR1 MNHEY, CDR2 SMNVEV (reference sequence). This CDR3 is built from 12 residues. With 5 bases removed from V and 3 bases from J, the gap between germline ends came to 7 bases. CDR3 protein: CASSGQYYGYTF. DNA of the CDR3: TGTGCCAGCAGTGGACAGTACTATGGCTACACCTTC.

The V call is TRBV28, the J call TRBJ2-7, with TRBD1 identical over 8 bases. CDR1 and CDR2 (germline): MDHEN, SYDVKM. This CDR3 has 13 amino acids. Trimming at V came to 4 bases and at J to 4 bases, leaving 3 bases not matched to a gene. CDR3 sequence reads: CASSSGQDYEQYF. CDR3 bases: TGTGCCAGCAGTTCGGGACAGGATTACGAGCAGTACTTC.

The V gene is TRBV7-6, the J gene TRBJ2-1; 7 bases fit TRBD2. CDR1 and CDR2 from the germline V gene are SGHVS and FNYEAQ. This CDR3 spans 15 amino acids. V lost 1 base, J lost 7 bases, and 7 bases stayed unmatched. The CDR3 loop is CASSLVAGVLNEQFF. CDR3 nucleotide sequence: TGTGCCAGCAGCTTAGTGGCGGGAGTACTGAATGAGCAGTTCTTC.

This clone was recorded once. The chain employs TRBV11-3 and TRBJ2-7; D gene unclear. This CDR3 region has 15 residues. V was clipped by 5 bases and J by 0 bases, with 14 bases between them. Germline CDR1 SGHNT, CDR2 YENEEA. CDR3 sequence: CASSRLGLPSYEQYF. The CDR3 DNA reads TGTGCCAGCAGCCGCCTGGGTCTTCCCTCCTACGAGCAGTACTTC.

This chain joins TRBV2 and TRBJ1-3; 7 bases match TRBD1. The CDR3 length is 15 residues. Germline V gene lookup returns CDR1 SNHLY and CDR2 FYNNEI. V shed 4 bases, J shed 0 bases, and the junction held 3 bases outside the gene matches. The CDR3 DNA reads as TGTGCCAGCAGTGCGGGACAGCGCTCTGGAAACACCATATATTTT. It codes for CASSAGQRSGNTIYF.